This is a list of T cell receptor beta chains from one sample in a study of shared clonotypes between healthy human individuals. The protocol was immunoSEQ multiplex PCR, while the TCRdb copy is restricted to in-frame clones and leaves out a portion. The sample consists of around 2,000,000 clones, less than 95% of them appearing once. Material: naive CD8+ T cells sorted from blood. All receptors derive from a man aged 18 to 29 in good health. Each CDR3 is given with its conserved first and last residue. A D gene is named only where the DNA matches it firmly. Size is stated for part of the rows, as once, few or many counts, or as a class when the clone is expanded.

v_call,clone_size,j_call,d_call,cdr3_aa,cdr3_nt
TRBV27,.,TRBJ2-2,.,CASGGAGELFF,TGTGCCAGCGGGGGAGCCGGGGAGCTGTTTTTT
TRBV5-4,.,TRBJ2-5,TRBD1,CASSLGQAGETQYF,TGTGCCAGCAGCCTGGGACAGGCGGGGGAGACCCAGTACTTC
TRBV7-9,.,TRBJ2-7,.,CASSPRLSGPNSYEQYF,TGTGCCAGCAGCCCCCGGTTGTCCGGCCCAAACTCCTACGAGCAGTACTTC
TRBV9,.,TRBJ1-1,.,CASSRDGSEAFF,TGTGCCAGCAGCCGAGACGGCAGTGAAGCTTTCTTT
TRBV5-6,.,TRBJ1-2,.,CASSPGESDYGYTF,TGTGCCAGCTCACCCGGGGAGTCTGACTATGGCTACACCTTC
TRBV19,.,TRBJ2-3,.,CASGTRGPGVDTQYF,TGTGCCAGTGGGACCCGCGGGCCAGGCGTCGATACGCAGTATTTT
TRBV6-8,.,TRBJ1-6,TRBD1,CASNMTGQGGSPLHF,TGTGCCAGCAACATGACGGGACAGGGAGGGTCACCCCTCCACTTT
TRBV5-4,few,TRBJ2-7,.,CASRDSASSYEQYF,TGTGCCAGCAGGGACAGCGCGAGCTCCTACGAGCAGTACTTC
TRBV5-6,.,TRBJ2-4,.,CASSFLAQPNIQYF,TGTGCCAGCAGCTTTTTAGCCCAACCTAACATTCAGTACTTC
TRBV9,.,TRBJ1-1,TRBD1,CASSPRDSLSMNTEAFF,TGTGCCAGCAGCCCGCGGGACAGCCTTTCCATGAACACTGAAGCTTTCTTT
TRBV4-1,.,TRBJ2-1,.,CASSPPGGRQVDEQFF,TGCGCCAGCAGCCCGCCCGGGGGGCGACAAGTCGATGAGCAGTTCTTC
TRBV4-3,once,TRBJ2-7,.,CASSQDSDTRNEQYF,TGCGCCAGCAGCCAAGATTCTGACACCCGGAACGAGCAGTACTTC
TRBV29-1,.,TRBJ1-1,.,CSVPGPSIAEAFF,TGCAGCGTTCCGGGACCCTCGATCGCCGAAGCTTTCTTT
TRBV30,.,TRBJ2-2,TRBD2,CAWSRKAGMVIGELFF,TGTGCCTGGAGTCGAAAAGCGGGAATGGTGATCGGGGAGCTGTTTTTT
TRBV10-1,.,TRBJ2-2,TRBD1,CASSPGQGITNTGELFF,TGCGCCAGTTCCCCGGGACAGGGAATAACGAACACCGGGGAGCTGTTTTTT
TRBV7-2,once,TRBJ2-7,TRBD2,CASSIGLAGSYEQYF,TGTGCCAGCAGCATCGGACTAGCGGGTTCCTACGAGCAGTACTTC
TRBV13,.,TRBJ1-1,.,CASSPGPGRGNTEAFF,TGTGCCAGCAGCCCGGGACCGGGACGGGGGAACACTGAAGCTTTCTTT
TRBV4-1,once,TRBJ1-1,.,CASSQDSDTEAFF,TGCGCCAGCAGCCAAGACTCGGACACTGAAGCTTTCTTT
TRBV7-9,.,TRBJ1-1,.,CASSLPGRNTEAFF,TGTGCCAGCAGCTTGCCGGGGCGCAACACTGAAGCTTTCTTT
TRBV7-9,.,TRBJ1-2,.,CASSLGTPANYGYTF,TGTGCCAGCAGCTTAGGGACACCCGCTAACTATGGCTACACCTTC
TRBV5-6,.,TRBJ2-1,.,CASSLRDAYGEQFF,TGTGCCAGCAGCTTGAGGGACGCCTACGGTGAGCAGTTCTTC
TRBV25-1,.,TRBJ1-5,TRBD1,CASSAPGTGNQPQHF,TGTGCCAGCAGTGCCCCCGGGACAGGGAATCAGCCCCAGCATTTT
TRBV5-8,.,TRBJ1-2,.,CASSGDGYYGYTF,TGTGCCAGCAGCGGGGACGGCTACTATGGCTACACCTTC
TRBV4-3,.,TRBJ1-3,.,CASSQDPAGSINTIYF,TGCGCCAGCAGCCAAGATCCCGCAGGGAGCATAAACACCATATATTTT
TRBV13,.,TRBJ2-7,TRBD2,CASSLGTGGGSYEQYF,TGTGCCAGCAGCTTAGGCACGGGAGGCGGCTCCTACGAGCAGTACTTC
TRBV21-1,.,TRBJ2-2,.,CASSNRWALGTGELFF,.
TRBV7-2,once,TRBJ2-3,.,CASSRTRTDTQYF,TGTGCCAGCAGCCGCACGAGGACAGATACGCAGTATTTT
TRBV30,.,TRBJ2-1,.,CAWSLVGNEQFF,TGTGCCTGGAGTCTAGTTGGCAATGAGCAGTTCTTC
TRBV5-6,.,TRBJ2-1,.,CASEDRRLGRYNEQFF,TGTGCCAGCGAGGACCGGCGATTAGGGCGGTACAATGAGCAGTTCTTC
TRBV28,.,TRBJ1-4,TRBD1,CASSSTGLGEKLFF,TGTGCCAGCAGTTCGACAGGGTTAGGAGAAAAACTGTTTTTT
TRBV7-7,.,TRBJ2-1,.,CASSLSPGDFYNEQFF,TGTGCTAGCAGCTTAAGTCCAGGGGACTTCTACAATGAGCAGTTCTTC
TRBV4-3,once,TRBJ1-5,.,CASSQDLYQPQHF,TGCGCCAGCAGCCAAGACCTTTATCAGCCCCAGCATTTT
TRBV6-1,.,TRBJ2-3,TRBD2,CASSDGGDRTDTQYF,TGTGCCAGCAGTGACGGGGGGGACCGCACGGATACGCAGTATTTT
TRBV30,.,TRBJ2-7,.,CAWSNSQGYEQYF,TGTGCCTGGAGTAACAGCCAGGGCTACGAGCAGTACTTC
TRBV7-6,.,TRBJ2-5,TRBD2,CASSLEGLAGGKETQYF,TGTGCCAGCAGCTTAGAGGGGCTAGCGGGGGGGAAAGAGACCCAGTACTTC
TRBV27,.,TRBJ1-5,.,CASRINGWVSNQPQHF,TGTGCCAGCAGGATAAACGGATGGGTCAGCAATCAGCCCCAGCATTTT
TRBV7-9,.,TRBJ2-1,.,CASSWTPGEYSYNEQFF,TGTGCCAGCAGCTGGACCCCGGGGGAGTATTCTTACAATGAGCAGTTCTTC
TRBV12-5,.,TRBJ2-2,TRBD1,CASGLVKYGTVTGELFF,TGTGCTAGTGGTTTGGTAAAGTACGGGACAGTGACCGGGGAGCTGTTTTTT
TRBV4-3,.,TRBJ2-1,.,CASSLSTYNEQFF,TGCGCCAGCAGCCTTAGTACCTACAATGAGCAGTTCTTC
TRBV5-1,.,TRBJ2-2,.,CASSLGGHAPFF,TGCGCCAGCAGCTTGGGGGGCCACGCACCGTTTTTT
TRBV7-2,.,TRBJ2-7,.,CASSQSWTANYEQYF,TGTGCCAGCAGCCAGTCCTGGACAGCAAACTACGAGCAGTACTTC
TRBV13,.,TRBJ2-3,TRBD1,CASSLGPTGSTDTQYF,TGTGCCAGCAGCTTAGGGCCGACAGGGAGCACAGATACGCAGTATTTT
TRBV6-5,.,TRBJ2-2,.,CASSYSGSNTGELFF,TGTGCCAGCAGTTACTCGGGCAGCAACACCGGGGAGCTGTTTTTT
TRBV29-1,.,TRBJ2-5,.,CSVEEIGVIETQYF,TGCAGCGTTGAAGAGATCGGAGTCATCGAGACCCAGTACTTC
TRBV9,.,TRBJ2-7,.,CAAKVRLLGAYEQYF,TGTGCCGCCAAAGTCAGGCTCCTAGGGGCCTACGAGCAGTACTTC
TRBV4-1,.,TRBJ2-5,TRBD1,CASSQGQGSGETQYF,TGCGCCAGCAGCCAGGGACAGGGATCGGGAGAGACCCAGTACTTC
TRBV30,.,TRBJ2-1,.,CAWSVLGNEQFF,TGTGCCTGGAGTGTATTGGGCAATGAGCAGTTCTTC
TRBV19,.,TRBJ2-7,TRBD1,CASSITGGVSYEQYF,TGTGCCAGTAGTATCACAGGGGGAGTGTCCTACGAGCAGTACTTC
TRBV9,.,TRBJ2-1,TRBD1,CASSPLGQGTNEQFF,TGTGCCAGCAGCCCACTCGGACAGGGCACCAATGAGCAGTTCTTC
TRBV19,.,TRBJ1-4,.,CASSIMGLNEKLFF,TGTGCCAGTAGTATAATGGGGCTTAATGAAAAACTGTTTTTT
TRBV7-2,.,TRBJ2-5,.,CASSPLLPGPQETQYF,TGTGCCAGCAGCCCACTTCTGCCAGGGCCCCAAGAGACCCAGTACTTC
TRBV6-5,.,TRBJ2-1,.,CASSPGLEPYHEQFF,TGTGCCAGCAGCCCGGGACTCGAGCCCTACCATGAGCAGTTCTTC
TRBV5-4,.,TRBJ2-5,.,CASSSEQGHQYF,TGTGCCAGCAGCTCGGAGCAGGGTCACCAGTACTTC
TRBV5-6,.,TRBJ1-1,TRBD1,CASSLGDSPLNTEAFF,TGTGCCAGCAGCTTGGGGGACAGCCCCCTGAACACTGAAGCTTTCTTT
TRBV7-3,.,TRBJ2-2,TRBD2,CASSILAGAPGELFF,TGTGCCAGCAGCATTCTAGCGGGGGCACCCGGGGAGCTGTTTTTT
TRBV27,.,TRBJ2-4,.,CASRMDGIQYF,TGTGCCAGCAGGATGGACGGAATTCAGTACTTC
TRBV6-6,.,TRBJ2-5,.,CASSYSVRETQYF,TGTGCCAGCAGTTACTCCGTCCGAGAGACCCAGTACTTC
TRBV19,.,TRBJ1-5,.,CASRSRDGSAQPQHF,TGTGCCAGTAGGAGCCGGGACGGGAGTGCTCAGCCCCAGCATTTT